This TCR beta chain was sequenced for a study of shared clonotypes between healthy human individuals. Points from the study as a whole: Sampling was confined to blood; repertoires within tissues likely differ. Clonotype sharing levels among donors were expected to vary with sequencing depth.

The study enrolled healthy HIV-negative adults without recent acute infections or vaccinations as donors. As for this clone: Its target is unknown.

This CDR3 has 15 amino acids. Germline CDR1 and CDR2: SGHNT and YYREEE (reference sequence). TCRdb's table, derived via immunoSEQ multiplex PCR, lists solely in-frame clones and lacks some. The table records some 2,500,000 clones, more than 85% of them present only once. The rearrangement joins TRBV5-4 to TRBJ2-5; the match to TRBD1 covers 8 bases. The DNA matches TRBJ2-7 better at its end, which makes the J call doubtful. Input material: naive CD4+ T cells from PBMCs. Documented subset: CD45RA+ positively selected. The source is a man aged 18-30 years in good health. Some clones in this sample may be carry-over from other donors' samples. Here the CDR3 reads CASSTKTGVQTEQYF. The CDR3, as DNA: TGTGCCAGCAGCACGAAGACAGGGGTGCAAACCGAGCAGTACTTC.